The present entry profiles one TCR beta chain with its context. Germline V gives CDR1 SGHRS, CDR2 YFSETQ. The CDR3 has 15 residues. V dropped 2 bases and J dropped 5 bases, with 15 bases sitting between them. This table comes from immunoSEQ multiplex PCR, and its TCRdb copy is limited to in-frame clones, with some not included. Of about 100,000 clones listed, about nine tenths are singletons. This specimen comes from a study of T cell responses to AZD1222 COVID-19 vaccine. This receptor was identified in an adult who received the AZD1222 COVID-19 vaccine. The material sequenced was peripheral blood, taken 28 days after the second AZD1222 dose. The chain joins TRBV5-1 to TRBJ2-3; D perhaps matches TRBD2 (5 bases). CDR3 in DNA: TGCGCCAGCAGCTTCGGAGGCCTTCATCAAGATACGCAGTATTTT. It is translated as CASSFGGLHQDTQYF. Drawing the rest from reference TRBV5-1 and TRBJ2-3, the complete variable domain is KAGVTQTPRYLIKTRGQQVTLSCSPISGHRSVSWYQQTPGQGLQFLFEYFSETQRNKGNFPGRFSGRQFSNSRSEMNVSTLELGDSALYLCASSFGGLHQDTQYFGPGTRLTVL.